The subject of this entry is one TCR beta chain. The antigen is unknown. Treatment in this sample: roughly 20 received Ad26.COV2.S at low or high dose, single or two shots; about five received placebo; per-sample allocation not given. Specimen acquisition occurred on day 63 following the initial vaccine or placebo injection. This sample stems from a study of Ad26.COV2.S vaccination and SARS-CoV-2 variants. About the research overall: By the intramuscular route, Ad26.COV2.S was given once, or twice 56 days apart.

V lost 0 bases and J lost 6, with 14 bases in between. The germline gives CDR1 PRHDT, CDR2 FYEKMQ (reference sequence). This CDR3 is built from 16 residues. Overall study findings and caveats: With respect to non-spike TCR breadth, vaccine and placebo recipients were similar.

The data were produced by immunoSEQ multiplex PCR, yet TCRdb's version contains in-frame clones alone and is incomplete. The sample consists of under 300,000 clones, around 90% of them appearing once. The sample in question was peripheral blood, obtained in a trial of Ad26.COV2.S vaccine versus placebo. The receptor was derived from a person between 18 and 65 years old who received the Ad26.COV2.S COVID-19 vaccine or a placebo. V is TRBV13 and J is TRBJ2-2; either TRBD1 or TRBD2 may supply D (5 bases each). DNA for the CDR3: TGTGCCAGCAGCTTAGGATCGGGACCGAGACCCGGGGAGCTGTTTTTT. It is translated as CASSLGSGPRPGELFF.